The rows below give T cell receptor beta chains drawn from one sample of a study of T cell responses to AZD1222 COVID-19 vaccine. The protocol was immunoSEQ multiplex PCR, while the TCRdb copy is restricted to in-frame clones and leaves out a portion. The sample records about 150,000 clones, 80% to 95% being singletons. The sequences come from peripheral blood, collected 28 days after the second AZD1222 dose. The origin of the receptors is an adult who received the AZD1222 COVID-19 vaccine. CDR3s include the opening cysteine and the closing phenylalanine or tryptophan. D genes are given only for firm matches. Clone size appears in some rows only: once, few, many, or a class for an expanded clone.

CDR3aa	CDR3nt	abundance	j_gene	v_gene	d_gene
CATSDPGTGEKLFF	TGTGCCACCAGTGATCCCGGGACGGGTGAAAAACTGTTTTTT	once	TRBJ1-4	TRBV24-1	.
CASTVDLSNQPQHF	TGTGCCAGCACAGTGGATCTTAGCAATCAGCCCCAGCATTTT	.	TRBJ1-5	TRBV19	.
CASSSGGLNEQFF	TGTGCCAGCAGTTCAGGGGGGCTCAATGAGCAGTTCTTC	once	TRBJ2-1	TRBV28	.
CTSKTGGFPHRDTQYF	TGCACCAGTAAGACAGGGGGCTTCCCTCACAGAGATACGCAGTATTTT	once	TRBJ2-3	TRBV1	.
CASSLPGLGYNEQFF	TGTGCCAGCAGCTTACCAGGGCTCGGATACAATGAGCAGTTCTTC	.	TRBJ2-1	TRBV7-3	.
CASSEMGGGKAKNIQYF	TGTGCCAGCAGTGAAATGGGCGGGGGGAAAGCCAAAAACATTCAGTACTTC	.	TRBJ2-4	TRBV6-1	TRBD2
CASSSRTSGLNTGELFF	TGTGCCAGCAGTTCCCGGACTAGCGGCCTGAACACCGGGGAGCTGTTTTTT	.	TRBJ2-2	TRBV28	TRBD2
CASSHPFDSANYGYTF	TGTGCCAGCAGCCACCCCTTCGACTCGGCTAACTATGGCTACACCTTC	.	TRBJ1-2	TRBV6-6	.
CASSEGGDFSPLHF	TGTGCCAGCAGTGAAGGGGGGGATTTTTCACCCCTCCACTTT	once	TRBJ1-6	TRBV25-1	.
CASSIIGLWSGEADTQYF	TGTGCCAGTAGTATCATCGGGCTTTGGTCGGGAGAGGCGGATACGCAGTATTTT	.	TRBJ2-3	TRBV19	.
CASSQDPLASGGYNEQFF	TGTGCCAGCAGCCAAGACCCTCTGGCTAGCGGGGGTTACAATGAGCAGTTCTTC	.	TRBJ2-1	TRBV4-2	TRBD2
CASSLGGYSGNTIYF	TGTGCCAGCAGCTTAGGGGGTTACTCTGGAAACACCATATATTTT	.	TRBJ1-3	TRBV7-2	.
CASSSSGSYNEQFF	TGTGCCAGCAGTTCTAGCGGGTCGTACAATGAGCAGTTCTTC	.	TRBJ2-1	TRBV2	TRBD2
CASSYIPAPYNSPLHF	TGTGCCAGCAGTTATATACCCGCTCCCTATAATTCACCCCTTCACTTT	.	TRBJ1-6	TRBV27	.
CAGQPQHF	TGTGCTGGGCAGCCCCAGCATTTT	once	TRBJ1-5	TRBV5-3	.
CASSLVGTASTDTQYF	TGCGCCAGCAGCTTGGTTGGGACAGCTAGCACAGATACGCAGTATTTT	.	TRBJ2-3	TRBV5-1	TRBD1
CASSAVAGDQPQHF	TGTGCCAGCAGCGCCGTAGCGGGCGATCAGCCCCAGCATTTT	.	TRBJ1-5	TRBV6-2/TRBV6-3	.
CATLRQRSFYEQYF	TGTGCCACCCTAAGACAGAGAAGTTTCTACGAGCAGTACTTC	once	TRBJ2-7	TRBV6-5	.
CASSQGEQGIETQYF	TGTGCCAGCAGCCAAGGGGAACAGGGGATCGAGACCCAGTACTTC	.	TRBJ2-5	TRBV14	TRBD1
CASSLVAGLQFF	TGCGCCAGCAGCTTGGTGGCTGGCCTTCAGTTCTTC	.	TRBJ2-1	TRBV5-1	.
CASSQPTKGSSQPQHF	TGCGCCAGCAGCCAACCGACGAAGGGTAGTAGTCAGCCCCAGCATTTT	.	TRBJ1-5	TRBV4-1	.
CASSGDSGSSYNEQFF	TGTGCCAGCAGCGGGGATAGCGGGAGCTCCTACAATGAGCAGTTCTTC	.	TRBJ2-1	TRBV2	TRBD2
CAISEGQGAHQPQHF	TGTGCCATCAGTGAGGGACAGGGGGCCCATCAGCCCCAGCATTTT	.	TRBJ1-5	TRBV10-3	TRBD1
CASRRATGDQAFF	TGTGCCAGCAGGCGAGCGACAGGGGATCAAGCTTTCTTT	.	TRBJ1-1	TRBV3-1/TRBV3-2	TRBD1
CASGTGKVIVNQPQHF	TGTGCCAGCGGGACAGGGAAGGTTATTGTCAATCAGCCCCAGCATTTT	.	TRBJ1-5	TRBV19	TRBD1
CASSFDGGNQPQHF	TGCGCCAGCAGCTTCGATGGGGGCAATCAGCCCCAGCATTTT	.	TRBJ1-5	TRBV5-1	.
CASRQGGRNTEAFF	TGTGCCAGCAGGCAAGGGGGGAGGAACACTGAAGCTTTCTTT	.	TRBJ1-1	TRBV28	.
CASSSNTYEQYF	TGTGCCAGCAGCTCCAACACCTACGAGCAGTACTTC	.	TRBJ2-7	TRBV6-5	.
CASSLGLRNTGELFF	TGTGCCAGCAGCTTAGGTCTACGGAACACCGGGGAGCTGTTTTTT	.	TRBJ2-2	TRBV11-2	.